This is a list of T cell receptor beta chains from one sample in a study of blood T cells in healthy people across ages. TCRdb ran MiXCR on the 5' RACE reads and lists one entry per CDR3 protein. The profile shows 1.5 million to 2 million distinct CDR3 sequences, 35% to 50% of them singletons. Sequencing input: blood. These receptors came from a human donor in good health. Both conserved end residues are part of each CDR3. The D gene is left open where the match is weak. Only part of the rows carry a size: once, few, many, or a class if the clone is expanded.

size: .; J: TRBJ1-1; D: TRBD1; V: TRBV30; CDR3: CAWNTIRDRRNEAFF; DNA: TGCGCCTGGAATACTATACGGGACAGGCGGAATGAAGCTTTCTTT
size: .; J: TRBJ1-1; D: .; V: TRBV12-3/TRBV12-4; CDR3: CASTPIGYAEAFF; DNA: TGTGCCAGCACCCCAATTGGATACGCTGAAGCTTTCTTT
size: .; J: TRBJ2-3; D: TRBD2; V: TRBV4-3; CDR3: CASSQELAGGPGDTQYF; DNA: TGCGCCAGCAGCCAAGAGTTAGCGGGAGGGCCAGGAGATACGCAGTATTTT
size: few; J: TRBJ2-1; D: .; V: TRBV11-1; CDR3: CASSLVGTQYNEQFF; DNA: TGTGCCAGCAGCTTAGTTGGGACACAGTACAATGAGCAGTTCTTC
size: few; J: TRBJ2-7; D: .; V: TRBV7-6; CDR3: CASSQSSDHSYEQYF; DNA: TGTGCCAGCAGCCAGTCCTCGGACCACTCCTACGAGCAGTACTTC
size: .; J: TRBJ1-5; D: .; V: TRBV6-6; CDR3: CASSTGQEGQPQHF; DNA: TGTGCCAGCAGCACCGGACAAGAGGGTCAGCCCCAGCATTTT
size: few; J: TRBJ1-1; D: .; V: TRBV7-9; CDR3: CASSAFTDTEAFF; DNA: TGTGCCAGCAGCGCCTTTACGGACACTGAAGCTTTCTTT
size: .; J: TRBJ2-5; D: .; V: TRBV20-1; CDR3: CSARGGGAGETQYF; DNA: TGCAGTGCTAGAGGAGGAGGGGCCGGGGAGACCCAGTACTTC
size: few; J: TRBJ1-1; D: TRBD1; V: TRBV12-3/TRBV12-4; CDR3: CASSGDRVRTEAFF; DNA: TGTGCCAGTAGTGGCGACAGGGTGAGAACTGAAGCTTTCTTT
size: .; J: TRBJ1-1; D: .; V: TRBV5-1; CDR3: CASSSGVTGTEAFF; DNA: TGCGCCAGCAGCTCAGGGGTTACGGGGACTGAAGCTTTCTTT
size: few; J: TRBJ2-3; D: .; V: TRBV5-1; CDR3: CASSLLSQQNTQYF; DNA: TGCGCCAGCAGCTTGCTCTCTCAGCAGAATACGCAGTATTTT
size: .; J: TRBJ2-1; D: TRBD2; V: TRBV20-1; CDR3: CSATRTSGSSYNEQFF; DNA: TGCAGTGCTACTAGGACTAGCGGTAGCTCCTACAATGAGCAGTTCTTC
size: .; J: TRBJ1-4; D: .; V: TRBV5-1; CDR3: CASSLDRLEKLFF; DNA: TGCGCCAGCAGCCTGGACAGACTAGAAAAACTGTTTTTT
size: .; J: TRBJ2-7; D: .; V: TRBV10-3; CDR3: CAISDPDSPGGYEQYF; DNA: TGTGCCATCAGTGATCCTGATAGTCCCGGGGGATACGAGCAGTACTTC
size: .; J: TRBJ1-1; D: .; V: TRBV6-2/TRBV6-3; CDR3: CASSGSFFRGRIAEAFF; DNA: TGTGCCAGCAGTGGCTCTTTTTTCCGTGGACGGATAGCTGAAGCTTTCTTT
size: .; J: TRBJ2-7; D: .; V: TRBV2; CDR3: CASRGLRGYYEQYF; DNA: TGTGCCAGCCGGGGTCTGCGGGGTTACTACGAGCAGTACTTC
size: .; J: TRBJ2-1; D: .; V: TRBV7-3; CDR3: CASSNRDAPYNEQFF; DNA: TGTGCCAGCAGCAACCGGGACGCGCCCTACAATGAGCAGTTCTTC
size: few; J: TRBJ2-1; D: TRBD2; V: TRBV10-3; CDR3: CAIRGTSGGHGAYNEQFF; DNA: TGTGCCATCAGGGGGACTAGCGGGGGCCACGGGGCCTACAATGAGCAGTTCTTC
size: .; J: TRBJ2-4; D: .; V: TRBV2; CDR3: CASGEGENIQYF; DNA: TGTGCCAGCGGTGAAGGGGAAAACATTCAGTACTTC
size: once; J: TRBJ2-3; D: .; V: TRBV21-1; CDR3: CASSKAKRDSTDTQYF; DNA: TGTGCCAGCAGCAAAGCGAAGCGAGATAGCACAGATACGCAGTATTTT
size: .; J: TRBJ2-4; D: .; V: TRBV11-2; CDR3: CASSLGAGSMQLAKNIQYF; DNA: TGCGCCAGCAGCTTAGGGGCAGGGAGCATGCAGCTAGCCAAAAACATTCAGTACTTC
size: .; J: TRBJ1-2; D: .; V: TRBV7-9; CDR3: CAGTTDLTAQYGYTF; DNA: TGTGCCGGCACCACCGACTTGACAGCTCAATATGGCTACACCTTC
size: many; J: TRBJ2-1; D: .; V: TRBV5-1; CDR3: CASSLRSTSEQFF; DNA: TGCGCCAGCAGCTTGCGGTCGACGAGTGAGCAGTTCTTC
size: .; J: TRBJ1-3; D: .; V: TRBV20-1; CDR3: CGGGRAGAGNTIYF; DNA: TGCGGGGGGGGGCGAGCAGGGGCTGGAAACACCATATATTTT
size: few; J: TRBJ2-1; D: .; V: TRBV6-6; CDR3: CASSYGPHNEQFF; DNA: TGTGCCAGCAGTTACGGCCCCCACAATGAGCAGTTCTTC
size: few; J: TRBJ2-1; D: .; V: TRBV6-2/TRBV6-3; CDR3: CASSYDGGSSYNEQFF; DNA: TGTGCCAGCAGTTACGATGGGGGGTCATCCTACAATGAGCAGTTCTTC
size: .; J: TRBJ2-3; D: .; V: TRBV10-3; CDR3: CAISSREASTDTQYF; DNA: TGTGCCATCAGTTCCAGGGAAGCTAGCACAGATACGCAGTATTTT
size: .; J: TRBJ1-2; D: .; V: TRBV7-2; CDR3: CASSLGRARPGGYTF; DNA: TGTGCCAGCAGCTTAGGCCGGGCCCGTCCGGGAGGCTACACCTTC
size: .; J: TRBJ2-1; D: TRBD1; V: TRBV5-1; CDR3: CASSPDRVNKQFF; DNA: TGCGCCAGCAGCCCGGACAGGGTGAATAAGCAGTTCTTC
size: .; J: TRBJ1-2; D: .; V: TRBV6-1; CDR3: CASTPRGDSSYGYTF; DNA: TGTGCCAGCACCCCAAGGGGGGACTCGTCCTATGGCTACACCTTC
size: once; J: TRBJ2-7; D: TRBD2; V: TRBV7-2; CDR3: CASSAGTSGRGGPTYEQYF; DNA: TGTGCCAGCAGCGCAGGGACTAGCGGGAGAGGGGGACCGACCTACGAGCAGTACTTC
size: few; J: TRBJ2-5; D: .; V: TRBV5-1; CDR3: CASSLSRQVQETQYF; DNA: TGCGCCAGCAGCTTGTCGAGACAGGTTCAAGAGACCCAGTACTTC
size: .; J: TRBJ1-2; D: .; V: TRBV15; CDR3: CATSRDSRGTWNGYTF; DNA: TGTGCCACCAGCAGAGATTCAAGGGGTACGTGGAATGGCTACACCTTC
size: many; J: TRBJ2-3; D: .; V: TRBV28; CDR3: CATNGGSGTDTQYF; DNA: TGTGCCACAAACGGAGGATCTGGCACAGATACGCAGTATTTT
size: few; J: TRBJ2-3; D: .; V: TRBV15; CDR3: CATSRDPAVSRTDTQYF; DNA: TGTGCCACCAGCAGAGATCCCGCAGTGTCGCGCACAGATACGCAGTATTTT
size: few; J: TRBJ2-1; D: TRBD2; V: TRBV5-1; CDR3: CASSLLRGAYNEQFF; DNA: TGCGCCAGCAGCTTATTGCGGGGGGCCTACAATGAGCAGTTCTTC
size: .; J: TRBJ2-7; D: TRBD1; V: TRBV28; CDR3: CASRADRGYEQYF; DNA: TGTGCCAGCAGAGCGGACAGGGGCTACGAGCAGTACTTC
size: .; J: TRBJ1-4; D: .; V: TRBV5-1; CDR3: CASSLAPDRLNEKLFF; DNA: TGCGCCAGCAGCTTGGCTCCTGACAGACTTAATGAAAAACTGTTTTTT